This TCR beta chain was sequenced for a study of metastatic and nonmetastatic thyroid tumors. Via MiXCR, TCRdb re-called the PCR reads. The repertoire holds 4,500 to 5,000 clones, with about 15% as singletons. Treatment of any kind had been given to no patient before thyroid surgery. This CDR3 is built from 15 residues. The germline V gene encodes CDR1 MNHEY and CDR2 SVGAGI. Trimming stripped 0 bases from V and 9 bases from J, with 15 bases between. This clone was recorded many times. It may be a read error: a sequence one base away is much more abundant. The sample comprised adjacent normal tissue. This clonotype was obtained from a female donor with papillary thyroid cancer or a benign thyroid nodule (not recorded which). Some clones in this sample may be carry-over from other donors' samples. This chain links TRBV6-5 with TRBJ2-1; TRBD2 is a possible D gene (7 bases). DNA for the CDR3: TGTGCCAGCAGTTACTCGGGCGGGGGCGGGACTGAGCAGTTCTTC. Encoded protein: CASSYSGGGGTEQFF.